This T cell receptor (beta chain) was identified in a study of T cells in Graves' hyperthyroidism and ophthalmopathy. The CDR3 totals 17 residues. The germline V gene has CDR1 LGHNT and CDR2 FRNRAP. Trimming cost V 5 bases and J 5 bases; bases outside gene matches: 13. TCR beta CDR3 regions were amplified from RNA transcripts. The primer set for the first-round RT-PCR of the TCR CDR3 was HTBI. MiXCR was run by TCRdb on the multiplex PCR reads, yielding one entry per CDR3 protein. Of fewer than 350,000 distinct CDR3 sequences listed, 21% are singletons. This rearrangement joins TRBV12-5 to TRBJ2-1; 9 bases agree with TRBD2. The receptor comes from a woman aged 50 to 60 with Graves' hyperthyroidism. Material: blood. The CDR3: CASGGAGGPSGDNEQFF. The CDR3 DNA is TGTGCTAGTGGTGGTGCGGGAGGGCCCTCGGGGGACAATGAGCAGTTCTTC.